This TCR beta chain was documented in a study of cytomegalovirus exposure and HLA in healthy donors (dated by TCRdb to about 2017). With regard to the full study: According to an earlier analysis of several hundred of the donors, 150 million to 200 million T cells yielded 90 million to 130 million unique TCR beta sequences and about 280 Gb of sequence data. Among the approximately 430 genotyped donors, 75% to 90% belonged to the genetic ancestry cluster associated with self-reported Caucasian donors. To study patterns of TCR occurrence, a later analysis re-analyzed previously published TCR beta repertoires from 666 donors and added high-resolution HLA genotyping. HLA typing covered class I and class II loci at four-digit resolution. All discovery cohort repertoires had been generated using a single sequencing platform. Donor age, sex, ethnicity and CMV serostatus were compiled alongside the repertoire data. Approximately 300 gigabases of sequencing data and 75 million to 85 million unique TCR sequences made up an early release that covered several hundred HLA-typed donors. Across approximately 420 genotyped donors of the cohort, an average of roughly 230,000 unique TCR beta nucleotide sequences per donor were sequenced, and roughly 18% of those sequences were non-productive. A separate validation cohort of about 110 different subjects was used in addition to the approximately 700-subject first cohort. An earlier analysis of a few hundred of the donors applied high-throughput TCR beta sequencing to assess whether each TCR beta V gene segment acted as functional or pseudogenic. In the later analysis, no new phenotypic data were used to find candidate immune exposures; instead, reliance was placed on TCR beta sequences and their occurrence across donors. The study aimed to test whether signatures of past pathogen exposure could be identified by cataloging public T cell receptors. A later genetic analysis took genome-wide SNP genotypes for about 55% of the roughly 700 donors and used that subset as a discovery cohort. The T cell repertoires of under 700 subjects were profiled by immunosequencing and related to cytomegalovirus serostatus. The number of donors typed differed by locus, with 629-630 for A, B, C, DRB1 and DQB1, about 500 for DQA1, 600 to 610 for DPA1, and approximately 470 for DPB1. About five DR-DQ haplotypes were handled as single units for association and clustering because linkage in the cohort was strong. To predict cytomegalovirus infection status, the study brought together high-throughput TCR immunosequencing, statistical association of individual TCRs with disease status, and machine learning.

The library was built by means of the immunoSEQ multiplex PCR assay. For the multiplex PCR, a mixture combining 60 forward primers for TCR Vbeta segments and 13 reverse primers for TCR Jbeta segments was used. The CDR3 region of rearranged TCR beta genes was amplified from genomic DNA with a multiplex PCR assay. Amplified TCR beta libraries were sequenced as 87-base-pair reads on the Illumina HiSeq System. The source study handled its data this way. In a later analysis, tens of millions of unique TCR beta chains were counted across the 500 to 700 repertoires, and roughly 11 million of these chains were shared by at least two donors. A nearest-neighbor algorithm error-corrected the raw reads and collapsed the reads into unique sequences, merging closely related sequences to remove PCR and sequencing errors. Alignment of CDR3 sequences to IMGT reference sequences was used to assign V, D and J gene segments. For a sequence to be retained, a match of at least six nucleotides to both a V gene segment and a J gene segment was required. Rearrangements were called productive when the CDR3 lacked stop codons and stayed in frame with V and J; all others were non-productive. CDR3 was defined according to IMGT convention as the region running from the second conserved V-encoded cysteine to the conserved J-encoded phenylalanine. The earlier analysis of some 600 of the donors excluded sequences that lacked an unambiguous match to a single V gene segment. An earlier analysis of 587 of the donors classified V segments as functional when productive rearrangements were above 56.7% and as segregating when the standard deviation between donors was above 5%. A statistical classification framework was built to diagnose cytomegalovirus status from the catalog of TCR beta chain sequences. In a later analysis, V and J genes were assigned by comparing TCR nucleotide sequences against IMGT/GENE-DB human TR gene sequences. The TCRdist pipeline was used in a later analysis to assign CDR3 sequences and most-parsimonious VDJ recombination scenarios. In a later analysis, each TCR beta chain was defined by its CDR3 amino acid sequence together with its V-gene family, and reads lacking a unique V-gene family were excluded. To address suspected cross-contamination and a sequencing artifact, a later analysis removed around 590 highly shared, low-generation-probability nucleotide sequences. For each public chain, a later analysis derived a clonal expansion index from normalized ranks of inferred template counts within each repertoire. In a later analysis, generation probabilities were computed using a VDJ recombination model fitted to out-of-frame rearrangements, and the results were checked against IGoR. Hypergeometric tests were used in a later analysis to score TCR-TCR, TCR-HLA and TCR-CMV co-occurrence, with a repertoire-size bias correction applied to the TCR pairs. In a later analysis, false discovery rates were estimated by permuting HLA or CMV assignments 20 times. In a later analysis, co-occurring TCRs were grouped using DBSCAN, and TCRdist sequence similarity was added for clustering within HLA-allele-positive subsets. Repertoires with fewer than 30,000 or more than 120,000 public chains, plus five repertoires with anomalous nucleotide sharing, were excluded from co-occurrence clustering. Entries here come from immuneACCESS through TCRdb and include only in-frame sequences with V and J called. Some clones fail to appear in such tables; in the studies checked, an unresolved V gene covers under half of the shortfall, and the cause of the remainder is unknown. The V and J calls and clone size come from that table; D and trimming were worked out from the DNA. Recorded for this sample are about 130,000 clones; approximately 80% of them occurred a single time. Less than 2% of the sample goes to the ten largest clones.

This clone was recorded only once. Which antigen it targets is not known. Base qualities are missing; no much larger clone stands one base away. The research as a whole found: In a later genetic analysis, fewer N-insertions in productive TCRs were reported among donors in an Asian-associated ancestry cluster than the approximately 710-donor mean. For the cohort, immune exposure information was limited to CMV serostatus. The cohort was sequenced for TCR beta chains only, and without alpha or paired-chain data the features that could be detected were limited. Linkage disequilibrium might explain the correlated functional status among segregating V segments, but an unknown experimental factor could not be ruled out. The authors suggested that the approach could potentially be extended to other disease states and immunological phenotypes. A later analysis found that TCR association rates varied across HLA loci, with DRB1 alleles showing the most associated TCRs and HLA-C alleles the fewest. Because the 87-base-pair reads could not distinguish some IMGT-functional V segments, including TRBV6-2 and TRBV6-3, those segments were excluded. A further reported finding was that TCR beta sequences accurately predicted the HLA-A and HLA-B alleles for most subjects in the first cohort. Roughly uniform sequencing depth across donors was assumed in presence/absence analyses, although this assumption may not hold. An earlier analysis of around 500 of the donors showed that most TCR beta V segments appeared in productive rearrangements either about 90% or about 30% of the time, which broadly matched IMGT annotations. A later analysis associated 15,000 to 20,000 TCR beta sequences with specific HLA alleles at a false discovery rate of 0.05. A group of highly shared sequence variants was considered likely to be a technical artifact of the sequencing pipeline. Compared with equally common non-associated chains, HLA-associated TCR beta chains in a later analysis were more clonally expanded and had lower generation probabilities. Strong co-occurrence of HLA alleles, especially DR and DQ, made assigning TCR associations to individual alleles difficult. A few of the identified cytomegalovirus-associated TCR beta chains were confirmed in vitro to be specific for cytomegalovirus antigens. Most TCR sequences were seen in very few donors, while some public TCRs were found in many individuals. Approximately 18 rarely observed V segments, including chromosome 9 orphons, were excluded from the earlier analysis of just under 600 of the donors because counts were too low. An association between a missense DCLRE1C variant and V-gene and J-gene trimming of TCR beta chains was found in a later genetic analysis and replicated in an independent cohort. According to a later analysis, parvovirus B19, influenza, CMV and Epstein-Barr virus appeared linked to several top co-occurrence clusters. A later analysis found that most CMV-associated TCR beta chains appeared HLA-restricted, with HLA associations seemingly driven largely by CMV exposure. The classifier was reported to diagnose cytomegalovirus status with high specificity and sensitivity in both the original and validation cohorts. In the study, about 150 TCR beta chains were listed as associated with cytomegalovirus. HLA typing was unavailable for some donors at each locus, so association tests used only the typed subset.

In total, over 600 healthy bone marrow donors made up the cohort. All cohort members were sampled while nominally healthy, although unrecorded immune exposures were likely present. The donor was CMV seronegative and belonged to the group of 352 seronegative cohort members. Every donor gave a peripheral blood sample, and the peripheral blood mononuclear cells from that sample were used for TCR beta sequencing. Genomic DNA extraction from the blood cell samples was performed with the Qiagen DNeasy Blood Extraction Kit. CDR3 length: 14 amino acids, cysteine to phenylalanine. This entry keeps only the CDR3 DNA: 42 bases, framed from base 1. Based on the germline V gene (reference sequence), the CDR1 and CDR2 sequences are SEHNR and FQNEAQ. Clipping removes 4 bases from V and 8 bases from J, with 4 as the unmatched junction base count.

The chain joins TRBV7-9 to TRBJ1-4; 10 nucleotides in the junction match TRBD1. This receptor was obtained from a man aged 50-59 years in good health and CMV-seronegative. Sequencing was done on a sample of PBMCs. The CDR3: CASSWTGGGEKLFF. The sequenced DNA is TGTGCCAGCAGCTGGACAGGGGGAGGGGAAAAACTGTTTTTT.